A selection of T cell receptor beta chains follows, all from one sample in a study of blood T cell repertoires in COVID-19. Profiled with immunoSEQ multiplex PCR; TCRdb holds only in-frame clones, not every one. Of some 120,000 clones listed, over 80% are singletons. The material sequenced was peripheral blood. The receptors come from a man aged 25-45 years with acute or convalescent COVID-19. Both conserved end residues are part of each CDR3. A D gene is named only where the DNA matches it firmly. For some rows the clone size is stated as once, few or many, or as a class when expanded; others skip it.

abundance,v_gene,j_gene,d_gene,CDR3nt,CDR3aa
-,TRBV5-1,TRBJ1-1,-,TGCGCCAGCAGCTTAAGCCCAACGAACACTGAAGCTTTCTTT,CASSLSPTNTEAFF
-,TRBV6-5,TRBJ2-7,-,TGTGCCAGCAGGGCGGTTGGCACCAACTACGAGCAGTACTTC,CASRAVGTNYEQYF
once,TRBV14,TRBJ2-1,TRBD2,TGTGCCAGCAGCCTCTATAGCGGGAGAGATGAGCAGTTCTTC,CASSLYSGRDEQFF
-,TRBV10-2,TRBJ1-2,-,TGCGCCAGCAGCGAAATTTCGAGGGCGGGGGGCTACACCTTC,CASSEISRAGGYTF
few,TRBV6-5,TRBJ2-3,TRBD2,TGTGCCAGCACCCTAGCGGGACGCACAGATACGCAGTATTTT,CASTLAGRTDTQYF
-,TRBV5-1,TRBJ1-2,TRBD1,TGCGCCAGCAGCCCGACAGGGGATGGCTACACCTTC,CASSPTGDGYTF
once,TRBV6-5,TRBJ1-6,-,TGTGCCAGCAGTTACCAGGGTTCACCCCTCCACTTT,CASSYQGSPLHF
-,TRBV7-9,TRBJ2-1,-,TGTGCCAGCAGCCTGAGGCGCTCCAATGAGCAGTTCTTC,CASSLRRSNEQFF
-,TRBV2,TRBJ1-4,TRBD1,TGTGCCGGAAGGGGACAGAATGAAAAACTGTTTTTT,CAGRGQNEKLFF
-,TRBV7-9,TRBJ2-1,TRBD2,TGTGCCAGCAGCTTAAATGTGGGAGGGCCGTCGGATGAGCAGTTCTTC,CASSLNVGGPSDEQFF
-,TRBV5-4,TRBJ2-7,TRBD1,TGTGCCAGCAGCCCCGGGCCCTGGGGACAGGACGGCGAGCAGTACTTC,CASSPGPWGQDGEQYF
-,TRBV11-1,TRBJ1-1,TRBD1,TGTGCCAGCAGCTTCGACAGGGGGATGAACACTGAAGCTTTCTTT,CASSFDRGMNTEAFF
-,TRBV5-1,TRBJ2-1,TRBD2,TGCGCCAGCAGCTTGGAAAGGCTAGCGGGGGCCAATGAGCAGTTCTTC,CASSLERLAGANEQFF
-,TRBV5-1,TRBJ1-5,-,TGCGCCAGCAGCCCCGAGCCCAATCAGCCCCAGCATTTT,CASSPEPNQPQHF
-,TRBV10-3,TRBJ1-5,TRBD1,TGTGCCATCAGTGAGCGGCAGGGGGATCAGCCCCAGCATTTT,CAISERQGDQPQHF
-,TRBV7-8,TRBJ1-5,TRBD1,TGTGCCAGCAGCACGACTCGACAGGGAGGCCAGCCCCAGCATTTT,CASSTTRQGGQPQHF
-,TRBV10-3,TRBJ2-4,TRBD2,TGTGCCATCAGTGACGGTCTAGCGGGATTGAACATTCAGTACTTC,CAISDGLAGLNIQYF
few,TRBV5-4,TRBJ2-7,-,TGTGCCAGCACCGACACCGTTGCCTCCTACGAGCAGTACTTC,CASTDTVASYEQYF
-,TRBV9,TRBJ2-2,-,TGTGCCAGCAGGGAATTCGGGGGGGAGCTGTTTTTT,CASREFGGELFF
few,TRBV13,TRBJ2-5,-,TGTGCCAGCAGCCCTAGCGGACAGGGAGGACAAGAGACCCAGTACTTC,CASSPSGQGGQETQYF
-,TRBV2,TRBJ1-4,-,TGTGCCAGCTTCCTGGGGGGGACTAATGAAAAACTGTTTTTT,CASFLGGTNEKLFF
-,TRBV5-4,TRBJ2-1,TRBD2,TGTGCCAGCAGCCCGGCCGGGACTAGCCTCAACAATGAGCAGTTCTTC,CASSPAGTSLNNEQFF
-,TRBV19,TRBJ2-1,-,TGTGCCAGTAGTATAGGGGCCACAGGGAAGAAACTGTTCTTC,CASSIGATGKKLFF
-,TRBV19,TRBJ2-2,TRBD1,TGTGCCAGCAACCCGACAGGGGGCGGCACCGGGGAGCTGTTTTTT,CASNPTGGGTGELFF
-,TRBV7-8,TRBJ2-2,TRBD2,TGTGCCAGCAGCTCCGTAGCGGGGGGGCGGACCGGGGAGCTGTTTTTT,CASSSVAGGRTGELFF
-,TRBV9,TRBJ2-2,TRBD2,TGTGCCAGCAGCGTAGGGACTAGCGGGAGCACCGGGGAGCTGTTTTTT,CASSVGTSGSTGELFF
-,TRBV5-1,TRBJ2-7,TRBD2,TGCGCCAGCAGCCCCGGACTAGCGCGATACGAGCAGTACTTC,CASSPGLARYEQYF
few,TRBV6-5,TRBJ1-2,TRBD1,TGTGCCAGCACGGCGGACAGGGGGTTTGGTGGCTACACCTTC,CASTADRGFGGYTF
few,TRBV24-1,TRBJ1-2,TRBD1,TGTGCCACCAGTCGGGACAGCAACTATGGCTACACCTTC,CATSRDSNYGYTF
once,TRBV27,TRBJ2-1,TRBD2,TGTGCCAGCAGTTTAGGGACTAGCGGGGGGCCGCAGTTCTTC,CASSLGTSGGPQFF
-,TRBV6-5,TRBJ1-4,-,TGTGCCAGCGTACCATCCCCGGGGAATAATGAAAAACTGTTTTTT,CASVPSPGNNEKLFF
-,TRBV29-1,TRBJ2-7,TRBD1,TGCAGCGTTGAAGGACAAGGGGGCCTCACCTACGAGCAGTACTTC,CSVEGQGGLTYEQYF
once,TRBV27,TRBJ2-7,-,TGTGCCAGCAGTTTAGCCGTCACGGGGCAGGGGTACGAGCAGTACTTC,CASSLAVTGQGYEQYF
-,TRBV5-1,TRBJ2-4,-,TGCGCCAGCAGCTTGGACAGCCTCCTAGCCAAAAACATTCAGTACTTC,CASSLDSLLAKNIQYF
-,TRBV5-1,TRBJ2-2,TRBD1,TGCGCCAGCAGCCTTGAGACAGGGGACACCGGGGAGCTGTTTTTT,CASSLETGDTGELFF
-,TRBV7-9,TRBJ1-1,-,TGTGCCAGCAGCTTAGGGGCCTCGAACACTGAAGCTTTCTTT,CASSLGASNTEAFF
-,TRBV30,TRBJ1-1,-,TGTGCCTGTCGCCCCGGGGGAAACACTGAAGCTTTCTTT,CACRPGGNTEAFF
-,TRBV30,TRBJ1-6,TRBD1,TGTGCCTGGAGTACAATGATGGGACAGTATAATTCACCCCTCCACTTT,CAWSTMMGQYNSPLHF
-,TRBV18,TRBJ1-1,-,TGTGCCAGCTCCCGGCGTGACAGTAGTAACACTGAAGCTTTCTTT,CASSRRDSSNTEAFF
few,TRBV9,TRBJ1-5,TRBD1,TGTGCCAGCAGCGCGACAGGGGCGAGCAATCAGCCCCAGCATTTT,CASSATGASNQPQHF
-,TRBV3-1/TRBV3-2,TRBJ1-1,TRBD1,TGTGCCAGCAGCCACGGATCCGGGACAGGGGGCACTGAAGCTTTCTTT,CASSHGSGTGGTEAFF
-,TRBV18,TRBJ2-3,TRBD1,TGTGCCAGCTCACCCCTTCTGACAGGGGGCACAGATACGCAGTATTTT,CASSPLLTGGTDTQYF
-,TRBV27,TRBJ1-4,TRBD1,TGTGCCAGCAGTTTGACAGGGAAGGGGGAAAAACTGTTTTTT,CASSLTGKGEKLFF
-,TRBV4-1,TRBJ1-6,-,TGCGCCAGCAGCCAAGTCATAGAGAGCTCCTATAATTCACCCCTCCACTTT,CASSQVIESSYNSPLHF
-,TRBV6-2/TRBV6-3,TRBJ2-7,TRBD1,TGTGCCAGCAGTACTGGGGGACAGGGCCTAGGCGAGCAGTACTTC,CASSTGGQGLGEQYF
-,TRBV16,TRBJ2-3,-,TGTGCCAGCAGCCTTCAGGGTTCAGATACGCAGTATTTT,CASSLQGSDTQYF
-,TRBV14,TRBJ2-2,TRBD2,TGTGCCAGCAGCCAACTACCCAACTACGCGGCGGGGGGTATGACCGGGGAGCTGTTTTTT,CASSQLPNYAAGGMTGELFF
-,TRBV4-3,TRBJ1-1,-,TGCGCCAGCAGCCAAGAAGCAGGTGGGTACACTGAAGCTTTCTTT,CASSQEAGGYTEAFF
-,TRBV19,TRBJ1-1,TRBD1,TGTGCCATCCGACAGGGGACAACGAACACTGAAGCTTTCTTT,CAIRQGTTNTEAFF
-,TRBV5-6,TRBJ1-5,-,TGTGCCAGCAGCTGGGCCGGGAACGGCCCGAATCAGCCCCAGCATTTT,CASSWAGNGPNQPQHF
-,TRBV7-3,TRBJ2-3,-,TGTGCCAGCAGCCAGGGGTGGGGGAGCACAGATACGCAGTATTTT,CASSQGWGSTDTQYF
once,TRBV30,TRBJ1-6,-,TGTGCCTGGAGTGCAGGGGTTATAGGTTCACCCCTCCACTTT,CAWSAGVIGSPLHF
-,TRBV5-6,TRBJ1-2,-,TGTGCCAGCAGCTATCGCGGGGGAGGCTACACCTTC,CASSYRGGGYTF
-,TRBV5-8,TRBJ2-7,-,TGTGCCAGCAGCCTTCCCCCGTACGAGCAGTACTTC,CASSLPPYEQYF
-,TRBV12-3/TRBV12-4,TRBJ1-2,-,TGTGCCAGCAGTTTGGGGGGGGACACCTTC,CASSLGGDTF
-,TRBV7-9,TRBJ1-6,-,TGTGCCAGCAGCTCAACGGACAGATTCGGTTCACCCCTCCACTTT,CASSSTDRFGSPLHF
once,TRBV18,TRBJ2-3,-,TGTGCCAGCTCACCACCCGCAGGGCGCAAAGCAGATACGCAGTATTTT,CASSPPAGRKADTQYF
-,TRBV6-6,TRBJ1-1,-,TGTGCCAGCACTTTACAAGGAGGGGCAGCTTTCTTT,CASTLQGGAAFF